This T cell receptor beta chain emerged from a study of blood T cell repertoires in COVID-19. Across the whole study: The United States, Italy and Spain supplied acute and convalescent COVID-19 samples. T cells, B-cell-depleted T cells, or PBMCs provided the cDNA or gDNA that served as material.

Source study methods: Using reference gene primer amplification, nucleated cell counts were estimated. This table comes from immunoSEQ multiplex PCR, and its TCRdb copy is limited to in-frame clones, with some not included. V, J and clone size reflect that table, while D and trimming were determined from the DNA. The table shows 66,000 or so clones, with around three quarters occurring only once. J was trimmed by 6 bases and V by 4 bases; bases with no gene match: 5. In germline, CDR1 is SGHRS, CDR2 YFSETQ. The CDR3 loop spans 14 amino acids. The TCR was taken from a human donor in a cohort sampled during active COVID-19. The rearrangement links TRBV5-1 to TRBJ2-2, with 8 bases fitting TRBD1. The sample consisted of peripheral blood. CDR3 coding DNA: TGCGCCAGCAGCCTGACAGGGGTGGCCGGGGAGCTGTTTTTT. Translation gives CASSLTGVAGELFF.